Below, one T cell receptor (beta chain) is given with its context. This specimen comes from a study of tumor-infiltrating lymphocytes in oesophageal squamous cell carcinoma. Germline V gene lookup returns CDR1 LGHNT and CDR2 FRNRAP. This CDR3 is built from 13 residues. V was cut by 3 bases and J by 7 bases, with 12 bases left in between. TCRdb itself ran the PCR reads through MiXCR, one entry per CDR3 protein. In the table there are approximately 18,000 distinct CDR3 sequences, 40% to 45% of which are singletons. This sequence was found in a female donor with esophageal squamous cell carcinoma. The rearrangement links TRBV12-5 to TRBJ1-1, with no clear D. Source material: normal esophageal tissue next to the tumor. DNA for the CDR3: TGTGCTAGTGGTTTCGGAGGTTTACGTGAAGCTTTCTTT. Translated, it gives CASGFGGLREAFF.